This T cell receptor beta chain was identified during a study of blood T cell repertoires in COVID-19. Turning to the study itself: Sites across the United States, Italy and Spain contributed samples from acute and convalescent COVID-19. T cells, B-cell-depleted T cells, or PBMCs supplied cDNA or gDNA.

This clone was recorded a few times. As originally analysed: Estimates of nucleated cell counts were drawn from the amplification of reference gene primers. The protocol was immunoSEQ multiplex PCR, while the TCRdb copy is restricted to in-frame clones and leaves out a portion. D and trimming come from the DNA, and the V and J calls and clone size come from that table. Of some 200,000 clones in the sample, 70% to 90% were seen once. Germline values: CDR1 SGHDT, CDR2 YYEEEE. The CDR3 covers 15 residues. After removal of 4 bases from V and 0 bases from J, the junction contained 5 bases not matched to a gene.

The V and J genes are TRBV5-6 and TRBJ2-7; 9 bases match TRBD1. The source material was peripheral blood. The TCR was taken from a woman in her late teens or twenties who had recovered from COVID-19. CDR3 coding DNA: TGTGCCAGCAGCACAGGGACAGGGTTCTCCTACGAGCAGTACTTC. It yields the protein CASSTGTGFSYEQYF.